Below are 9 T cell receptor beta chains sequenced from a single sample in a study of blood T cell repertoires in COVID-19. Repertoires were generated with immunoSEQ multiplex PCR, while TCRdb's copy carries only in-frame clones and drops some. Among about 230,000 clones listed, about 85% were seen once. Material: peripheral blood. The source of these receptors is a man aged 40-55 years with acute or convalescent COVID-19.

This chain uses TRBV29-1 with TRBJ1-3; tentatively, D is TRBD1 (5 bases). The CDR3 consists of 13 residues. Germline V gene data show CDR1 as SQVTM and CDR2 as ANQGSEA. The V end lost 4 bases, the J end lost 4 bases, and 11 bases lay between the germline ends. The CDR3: CSVAGGGGNTIYF. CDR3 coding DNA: TGCAGCGTTGCGGGGGGTGGAGGAAACACCATATATTTT.

CDR3 region: CASSLGGTGPYEQYF. The CDR3 nucleotides read TGCGCCAGCAGCTTGGGCGGGACAGGCCCCTACGAGCAGTACTTC. The chain couples TRBV5-1 to TRBJ2-7, with 8 bases aligning to TRBD1. V trimming: 0 bases; J trimming: 2 bases; junction bases outside the gene matches: 4. This CDR3 region has 15 residues. Germline V gene lookup returns CDR1 SGHRS and CDR2 YFSETQ. Together with reference TRBV5-1 and TRBJ2-7, the CDR3 gives the full variable domain: KAGVTQTPRYLIKTRGQQVTLSCSPISGHRSVSWYQQTPGQGLQFLFEYFSETQRNKGNFPGRFSGRQFSNSRSEMNVSTLELGDSALYLCASSLGGTGPYEQYFGPGTRLTVT.

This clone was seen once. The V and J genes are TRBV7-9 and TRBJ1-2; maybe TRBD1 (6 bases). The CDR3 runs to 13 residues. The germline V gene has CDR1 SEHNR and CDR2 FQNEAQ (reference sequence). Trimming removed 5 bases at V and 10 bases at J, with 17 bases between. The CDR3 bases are TGTGCCAGCAGCCTCGGGACACGAGAGGTCTACACCTTC. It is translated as CASSLGTREVYTF.

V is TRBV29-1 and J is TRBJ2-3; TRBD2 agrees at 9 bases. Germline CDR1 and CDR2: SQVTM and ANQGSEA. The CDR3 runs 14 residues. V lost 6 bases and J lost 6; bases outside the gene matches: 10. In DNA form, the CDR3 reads TGCAGCGTCGGGAATAGCGGGGGCTCGGATACGCAGTATTTT. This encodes CSVGNSGGSDTQYF.

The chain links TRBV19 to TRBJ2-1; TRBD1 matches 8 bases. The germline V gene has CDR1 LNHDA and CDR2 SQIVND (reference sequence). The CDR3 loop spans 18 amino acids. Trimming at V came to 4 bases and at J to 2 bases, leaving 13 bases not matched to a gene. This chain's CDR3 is CASSTGGSPFLTYNEQFF. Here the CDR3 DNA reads TGTGCCAGTAGTACAGGGGGCTCACCGTTTCTGACCTACAATGAGCAGTTCTTC.

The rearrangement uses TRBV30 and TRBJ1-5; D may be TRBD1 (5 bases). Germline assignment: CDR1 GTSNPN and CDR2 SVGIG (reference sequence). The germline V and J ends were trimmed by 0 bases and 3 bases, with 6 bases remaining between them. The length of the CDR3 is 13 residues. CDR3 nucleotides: TGTGCCTGGAGTGTACAGGCCAATCAGCCCCAGCATTTT. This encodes CAWSVQANQPQHF.

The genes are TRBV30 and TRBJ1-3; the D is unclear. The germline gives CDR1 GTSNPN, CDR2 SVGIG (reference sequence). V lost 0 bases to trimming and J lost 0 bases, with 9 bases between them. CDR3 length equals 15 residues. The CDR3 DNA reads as TGTGCCTGGAGTGTACTGGCAGGCTCTGGAAACACCATATATTTT. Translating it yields CAWSVLAGSGNTIYF. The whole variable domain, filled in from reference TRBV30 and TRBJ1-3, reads SQTIHQWPATLVQPVGSPLSLECTVEGTSNPNLYWYRQAAGRGLQLLFYSVGIGQISSEVPQNLSASRPQDRQFILSSKKLLLSDSGFYLCAWSVLAGSGNTIYFGEGSWLTVV.

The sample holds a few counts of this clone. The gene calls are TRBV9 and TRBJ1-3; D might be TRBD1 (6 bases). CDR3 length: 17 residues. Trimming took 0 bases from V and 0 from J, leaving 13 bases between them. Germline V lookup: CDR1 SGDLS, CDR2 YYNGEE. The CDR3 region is CASSVGEGTSSGNTIYF. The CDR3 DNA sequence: TGTGCCAGCAGCGTAGGGGAAGGGACATCCTCTGGAAACACCATATATTTT.

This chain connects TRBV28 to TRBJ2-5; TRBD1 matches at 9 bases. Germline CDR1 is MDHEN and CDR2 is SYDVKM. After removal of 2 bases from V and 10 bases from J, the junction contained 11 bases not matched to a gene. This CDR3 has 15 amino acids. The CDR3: CASSLPMNRGRHQYF. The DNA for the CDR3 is TGTGCCAGCAGTTTACCTATGAACAGGGGGCGGCACCAGTACTTC.